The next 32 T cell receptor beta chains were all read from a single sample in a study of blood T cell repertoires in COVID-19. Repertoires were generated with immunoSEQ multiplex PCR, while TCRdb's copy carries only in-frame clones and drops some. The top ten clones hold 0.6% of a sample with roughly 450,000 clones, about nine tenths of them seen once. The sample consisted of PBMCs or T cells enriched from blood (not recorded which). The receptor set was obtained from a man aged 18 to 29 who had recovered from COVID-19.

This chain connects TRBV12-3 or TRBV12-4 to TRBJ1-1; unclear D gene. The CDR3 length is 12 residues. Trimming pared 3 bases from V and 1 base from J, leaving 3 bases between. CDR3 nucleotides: TGTGCCAGCAGTTTTAAGAACACTGAAGCTTTCTTT. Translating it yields CASSFKNTEAFF.

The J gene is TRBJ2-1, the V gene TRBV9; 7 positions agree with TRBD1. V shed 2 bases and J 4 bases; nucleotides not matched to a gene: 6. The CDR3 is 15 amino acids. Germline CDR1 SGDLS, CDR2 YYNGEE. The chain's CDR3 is CASSVGTVNYNEQFF. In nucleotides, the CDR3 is TGTGCCAGCAGCGTTGGGACAGTGAATTACAATGAGCAGTTCTTC. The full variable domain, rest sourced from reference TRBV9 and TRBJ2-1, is DSGVTQTPKHLITATGQRVTLRCSPRSGDLSVYWYQQSLDQGLQFLIQYYNGEERAKGNILERFSAQQFPDLHSELNLSSLELGDSALYFCASSVGTVNYNEQFFGPGTRLTVL.

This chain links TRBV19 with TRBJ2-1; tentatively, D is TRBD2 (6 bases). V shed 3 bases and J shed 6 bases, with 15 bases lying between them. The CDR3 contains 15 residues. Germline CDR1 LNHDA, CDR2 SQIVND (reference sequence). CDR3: CASSISGPRANEQFF. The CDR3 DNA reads TGTGCCAGTAGTATTAGCGGCCCTCGGGCCAATGAGCAGTTCTTC.

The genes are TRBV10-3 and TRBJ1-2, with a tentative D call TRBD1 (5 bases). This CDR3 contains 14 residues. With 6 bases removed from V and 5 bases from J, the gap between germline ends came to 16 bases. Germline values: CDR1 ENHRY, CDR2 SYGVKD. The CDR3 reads CAISRYRRFYGYTF. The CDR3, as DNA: TGTGCCATCAGCCGATACAGGCGTTTTTATGGCTACACCTTC.

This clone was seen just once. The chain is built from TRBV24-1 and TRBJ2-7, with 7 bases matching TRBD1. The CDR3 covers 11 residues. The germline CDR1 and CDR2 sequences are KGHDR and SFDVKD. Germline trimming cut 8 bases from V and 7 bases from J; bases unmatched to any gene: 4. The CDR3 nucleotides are TGTGCCACCACACAGGGGAGTGAGCAGTACTTC. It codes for CATTQGSEQYF.

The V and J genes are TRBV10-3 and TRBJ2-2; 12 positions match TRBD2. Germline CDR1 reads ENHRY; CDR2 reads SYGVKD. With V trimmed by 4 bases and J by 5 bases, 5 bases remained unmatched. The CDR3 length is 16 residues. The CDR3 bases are TGTGCCATCAGTGTCCTAGCGGGAGGGAAAACCGGGGAGCTGTTTTTT. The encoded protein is CAISVLAGGKTGELFF.

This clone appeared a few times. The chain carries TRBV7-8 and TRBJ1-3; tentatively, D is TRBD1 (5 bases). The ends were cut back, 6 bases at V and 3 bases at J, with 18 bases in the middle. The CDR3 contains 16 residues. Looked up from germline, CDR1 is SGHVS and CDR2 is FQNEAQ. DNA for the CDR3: TGTGCCAGCAGGACATCCGACAGCATCTATGGAAACACCATATATTTT. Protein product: CASRTSDSIYGNTIYF.

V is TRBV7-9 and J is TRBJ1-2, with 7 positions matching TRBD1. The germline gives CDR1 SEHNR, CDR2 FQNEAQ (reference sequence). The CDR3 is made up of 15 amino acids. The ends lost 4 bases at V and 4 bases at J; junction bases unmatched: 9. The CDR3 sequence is CASSSPRTGIYGYTF. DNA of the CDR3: TGTGCCAGCAGCTCCCCTCGGACAGGTATCTATGGCTACACCTTC.

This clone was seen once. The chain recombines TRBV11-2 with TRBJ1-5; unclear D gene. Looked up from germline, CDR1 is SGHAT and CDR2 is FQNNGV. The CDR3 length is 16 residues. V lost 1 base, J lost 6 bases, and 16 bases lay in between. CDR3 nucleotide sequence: TGTGCCAGCAGCTTAGGATCGTCGGATACGGGTCAGCCCCAGCATTTT. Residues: CASSLGSSDTGQPQHF.

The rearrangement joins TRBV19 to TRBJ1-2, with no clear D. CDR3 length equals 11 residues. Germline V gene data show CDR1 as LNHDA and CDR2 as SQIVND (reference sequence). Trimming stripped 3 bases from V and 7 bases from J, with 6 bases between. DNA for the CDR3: TGTGCCAGTAGTATGGCACGTGGCTACACCTTC. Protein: CASSMARGYTF.

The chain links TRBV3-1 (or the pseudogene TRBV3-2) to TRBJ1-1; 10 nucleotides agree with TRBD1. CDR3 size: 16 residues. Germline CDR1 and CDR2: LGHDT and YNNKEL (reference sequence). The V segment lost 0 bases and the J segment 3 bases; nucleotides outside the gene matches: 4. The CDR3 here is CASSQDPGTGDTEAFF. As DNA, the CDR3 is TGTGCCAGCAGCCAAGATCCAGGGACAGGGGACACTGAAGCTTTCTTT.

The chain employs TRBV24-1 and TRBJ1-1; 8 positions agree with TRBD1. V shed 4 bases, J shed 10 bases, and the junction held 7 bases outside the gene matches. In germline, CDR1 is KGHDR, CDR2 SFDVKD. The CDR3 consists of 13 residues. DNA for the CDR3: TGTGCCACCAGTGACCGGACGGACAGGGCAGCTTTCTTT. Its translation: CATSDRTDRAAFF.

CDR3 in DNA: TGTGCCTGGACCCGACAGGGGGCTCGTCAGCCCCAGCATTTT. It is translated as CAWTRQGARQPQHF. The rearrangement links TRBV30 to TRBJ1-5; 10 positions agree with TRBD1. The CDR3 runs 14 residues. The germline V gene has CDR1 GTSNPN and CDR2 SVGIG (reference sequence). V lost 4 bases and J lost 6; bases outside the gene matches: 6.

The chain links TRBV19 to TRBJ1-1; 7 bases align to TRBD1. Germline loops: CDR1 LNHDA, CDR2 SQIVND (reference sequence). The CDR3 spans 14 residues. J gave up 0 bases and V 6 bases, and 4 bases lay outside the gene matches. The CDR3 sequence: CASSTQGVNTEAFF. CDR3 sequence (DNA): TGTGCCAGTAGCACCCAGGGGGTGAACACTGAAGCTTTCTTT.

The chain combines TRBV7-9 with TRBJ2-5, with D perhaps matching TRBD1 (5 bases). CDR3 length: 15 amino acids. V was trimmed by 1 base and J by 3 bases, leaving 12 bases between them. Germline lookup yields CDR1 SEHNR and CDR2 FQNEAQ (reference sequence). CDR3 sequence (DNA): TGTGCCAGCAGCTTAGAGGGGCGCAGGGAAGAGACCCAGTACTTC. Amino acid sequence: CASSLEGRREETQYF.

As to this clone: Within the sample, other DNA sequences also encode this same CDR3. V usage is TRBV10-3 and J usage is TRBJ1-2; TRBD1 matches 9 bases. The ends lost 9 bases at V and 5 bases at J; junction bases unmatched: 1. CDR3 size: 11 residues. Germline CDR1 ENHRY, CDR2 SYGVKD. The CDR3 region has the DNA TGTGCCATAGGACAGGGGTATGGCTACACCTTC. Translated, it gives CAIGQGYGYTF.

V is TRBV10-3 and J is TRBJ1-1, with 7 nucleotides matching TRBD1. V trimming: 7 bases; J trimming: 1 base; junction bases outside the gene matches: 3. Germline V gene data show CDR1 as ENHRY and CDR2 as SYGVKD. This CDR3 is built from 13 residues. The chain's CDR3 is CAINNRGNTEAFF. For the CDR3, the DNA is TGTGCCATCAATAACAGGGGGAACACTGAAGCTTTCTTT.

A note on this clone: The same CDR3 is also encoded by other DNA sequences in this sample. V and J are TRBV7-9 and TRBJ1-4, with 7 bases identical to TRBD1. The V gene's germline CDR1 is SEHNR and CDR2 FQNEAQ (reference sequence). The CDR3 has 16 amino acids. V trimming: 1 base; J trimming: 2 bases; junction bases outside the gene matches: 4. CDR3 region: CASSLGQGGTNEKLFF. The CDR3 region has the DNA TGTGCCAGCAGCTTAGGCCAGGGGGGCACTAATGAAAAACTGTTTTTT.

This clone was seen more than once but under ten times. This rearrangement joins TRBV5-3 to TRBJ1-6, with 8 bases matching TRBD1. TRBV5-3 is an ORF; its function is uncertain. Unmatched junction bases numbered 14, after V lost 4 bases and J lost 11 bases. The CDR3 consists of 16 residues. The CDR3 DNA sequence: TGTGCCAGAAGCCGTACGGGACAGGAATGGGGCACACCCCTCCACTTT. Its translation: CARSRTGQEWGTPLHF.

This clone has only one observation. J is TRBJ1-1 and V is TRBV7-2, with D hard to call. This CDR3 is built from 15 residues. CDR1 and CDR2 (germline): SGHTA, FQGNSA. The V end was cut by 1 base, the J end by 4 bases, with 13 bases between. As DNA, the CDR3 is TGTGCCAGCAGCTTAGGGACGGGGTACGCCACTGAAGCTTTCTTT. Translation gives CASSLGTGYATEAFF.

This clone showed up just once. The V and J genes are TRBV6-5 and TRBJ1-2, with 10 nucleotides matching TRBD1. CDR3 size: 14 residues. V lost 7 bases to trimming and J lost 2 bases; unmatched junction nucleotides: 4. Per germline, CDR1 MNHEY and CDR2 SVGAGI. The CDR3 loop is CASTRTGGNYGYTF. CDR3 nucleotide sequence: TGTGCCAGCACCAGGACAGGGGGGAACTATGGCTACACCTTC.

The CDR3 DNA sequence: TGTGCCTGGAGTTGGGGCAGGGGAGTTGAAAAACTGTTTTTT. This encodes CAWSWGRGVEKLFF. This sequence joins TRBV30 and TRBJ1-4; a possible D gene is TRBD1 (6 bases). V was shortened by 2 bases and J by 7 bases, with 14 bases between the two germline ends. CDR3 length: 14 residues. Germline V gives CDR1 GTSNPN, CDR2 SVGIG (reference sequence).

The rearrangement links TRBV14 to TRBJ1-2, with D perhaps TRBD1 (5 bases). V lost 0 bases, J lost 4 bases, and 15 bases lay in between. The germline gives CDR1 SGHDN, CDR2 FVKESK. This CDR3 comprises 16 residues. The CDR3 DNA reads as TGTGCCAGCAGCCAAGATGCAGCAGGGTCTCGCTATGGCTACACCTTC. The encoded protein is CASSQDAAGSRYGYTF.

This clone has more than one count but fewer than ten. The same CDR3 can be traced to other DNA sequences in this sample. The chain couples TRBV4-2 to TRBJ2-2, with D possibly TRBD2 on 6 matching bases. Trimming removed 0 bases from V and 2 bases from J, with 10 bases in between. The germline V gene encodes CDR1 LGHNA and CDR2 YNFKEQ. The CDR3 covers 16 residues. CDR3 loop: CASSQDPGLNTGELFF. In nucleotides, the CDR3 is TGTGCCAGCAGCCAAGACCCGGGACTTAACACCGGGGAGCTGTTTTTT.

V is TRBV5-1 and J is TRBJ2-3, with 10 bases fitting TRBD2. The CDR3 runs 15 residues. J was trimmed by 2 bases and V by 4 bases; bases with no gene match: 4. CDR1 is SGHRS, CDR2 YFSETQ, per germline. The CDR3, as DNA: TGCGCCAGCAGCCCTAGCGGGAGTCTCACAGATACGCAGTATTTT. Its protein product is CASSPSGSLTDTQYF.

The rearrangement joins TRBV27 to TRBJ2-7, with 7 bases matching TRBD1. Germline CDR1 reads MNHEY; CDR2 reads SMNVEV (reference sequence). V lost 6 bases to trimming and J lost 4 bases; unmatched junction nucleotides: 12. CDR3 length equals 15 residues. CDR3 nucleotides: TGTGCCAGCAGGCGCCGAGGGGACAGCCTTTACGAGCAGTACTTC. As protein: CASRRRGDSLYEQYF.

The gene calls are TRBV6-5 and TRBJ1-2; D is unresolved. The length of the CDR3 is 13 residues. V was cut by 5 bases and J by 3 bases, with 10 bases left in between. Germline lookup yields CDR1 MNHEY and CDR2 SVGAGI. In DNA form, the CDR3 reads TGTGCCAGCAGTCTCGTGCAGTACTATGGCTACACCTTC. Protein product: CASSLVQYYGYTF.

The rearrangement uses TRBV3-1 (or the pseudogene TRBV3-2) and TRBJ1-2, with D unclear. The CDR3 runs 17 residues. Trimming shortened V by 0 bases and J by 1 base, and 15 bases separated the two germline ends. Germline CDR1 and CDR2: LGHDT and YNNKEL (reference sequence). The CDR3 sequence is CASSQDGWQVFNYGYTF. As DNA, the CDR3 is TGTGCCAGCAGCCAAGATGGGTGGCAGGTTTTTAACTATGGCTACACCTTC.

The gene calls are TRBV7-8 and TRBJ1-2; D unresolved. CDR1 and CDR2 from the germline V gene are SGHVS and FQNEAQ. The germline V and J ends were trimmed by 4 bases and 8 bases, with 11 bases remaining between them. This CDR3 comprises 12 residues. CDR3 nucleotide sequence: TGTGCCAGCAGCTACAGTCGAAACGGCTACACCTTC. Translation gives CASSYSRNGYTF.

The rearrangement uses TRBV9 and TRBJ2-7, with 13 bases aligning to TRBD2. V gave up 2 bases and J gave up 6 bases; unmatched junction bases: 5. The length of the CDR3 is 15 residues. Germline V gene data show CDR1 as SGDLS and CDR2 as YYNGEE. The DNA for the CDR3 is TGTGCCAGCAGCGTCACAGGACTAGCGGGAGTCGAGCAGTACTTC. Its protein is CASSVTGLAGVEQYF.

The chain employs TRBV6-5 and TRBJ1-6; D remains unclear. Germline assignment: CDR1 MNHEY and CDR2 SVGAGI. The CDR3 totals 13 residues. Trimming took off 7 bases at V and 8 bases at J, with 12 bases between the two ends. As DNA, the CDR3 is TGTGCCAGCACCCAGGTTCTCGATTCACCCCTCCACTTT. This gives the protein CASTQVLDSPLHF.

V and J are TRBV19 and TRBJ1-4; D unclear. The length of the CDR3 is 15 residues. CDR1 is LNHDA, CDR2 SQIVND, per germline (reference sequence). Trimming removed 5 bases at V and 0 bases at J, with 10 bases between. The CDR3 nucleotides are TGTGCCAGTAGTCACGAGTTTACAACTAATGAAAAACTGTTTTTT. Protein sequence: CASSHEFTTNEKLFF.